The entry below describes one T cell receptor (beta chain). Methods used by the authors: Amplifying reference gene primers gave estimates of nucleated cell counts. Assay: immunoSEQ multiplex PCR; the TCRdb copy retains only in-frame clones and omits some. Clone size and the V and J calls come from that table; the DNA yielded D and trimming. The sample carries about 140,000 clones, approximately 80% recorded once. The sample is drawn from a study of blood T cell repertoires in COVID-19. At the level of the study: Sites across the United States, Italy and Spain contributed samples from acute and convalescent COVID-19. The analysed material was cDNA or gDNA that came from T cells, B-cell-depleted T cells, or PBMCs.

There are 13 residues in the CDR3. Trimming removed 6 bases from V and 0 bases from J, with 9 bases in between. Per germline, CDR1 SGHRS and CDR2 YFSETQ. Source material: peripheral blood. This chain links TRBV5-1 with TRBJ1-1; TRBD1 might be the D (6 bases). This clonotype was obtained from a human donor in a cohort sampled during active COVID-19. CDR3 sequence: CASNTGLNTEAFF. CDR3 sequence (DNA): TGCGCCAGCAACACAGGGTTGAACACTGAAGCTTTCTTT.